This T cell receptor (beta chain) was observed in a study of somatic mutations in cytotoxic T cells in rheumatoid arthritis. Concerning this clone: One end of the junction does not line up with germline, which may come from a read error.

CDR1 is SEHNR and CDR2 is FQNEAQ in the germline V gene (reference sequence). The CDR3 has 12 residues. This table comes from immunoSEQ multiplex PCR, and its TCRdb copy is limited to in-frame clones, with some not included. This sample yields 15,000 to 20,000 clones, of which approximately 83% are seen a single time; approximately 11% belongs to the top ten. The sequence derives from a man in his late teens or twenties with rheumatoid arthritis. Sequenced sample: CD8+ T cells sorted from blood. This chain connects TRBV7-9 to TRBJ2-7; the D gene is possibly TRBD1 (6 bases). This CDR3 reads CASSPWTAERHF. The CDR3 nucleotides are TGTGCCAGCAGCCCTTGGACAGCAGAACGTCACTTC.